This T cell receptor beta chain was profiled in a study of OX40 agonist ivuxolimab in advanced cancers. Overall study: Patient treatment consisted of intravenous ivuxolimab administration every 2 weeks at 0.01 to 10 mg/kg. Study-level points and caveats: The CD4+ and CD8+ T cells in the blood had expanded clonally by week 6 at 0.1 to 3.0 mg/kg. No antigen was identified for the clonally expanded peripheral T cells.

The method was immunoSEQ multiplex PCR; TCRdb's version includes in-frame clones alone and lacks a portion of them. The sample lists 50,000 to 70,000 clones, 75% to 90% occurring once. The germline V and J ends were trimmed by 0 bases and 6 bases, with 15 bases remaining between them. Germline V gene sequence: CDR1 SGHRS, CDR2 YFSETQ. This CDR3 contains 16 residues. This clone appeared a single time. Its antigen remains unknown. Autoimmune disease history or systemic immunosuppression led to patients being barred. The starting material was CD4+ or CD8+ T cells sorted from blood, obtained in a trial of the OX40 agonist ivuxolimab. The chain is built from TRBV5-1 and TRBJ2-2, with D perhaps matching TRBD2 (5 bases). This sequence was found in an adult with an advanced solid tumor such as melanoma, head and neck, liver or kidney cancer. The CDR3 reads CASSLVERPASGELFF. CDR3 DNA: TGCGCCAGCAGCTTGGTCGAGCGGCCAGCCTCCGGGGAGCTGTTTTTT.